This passage covers 21 T cell receptor beta chains from one sample sequenced in a study of cytomegalovirus exposure and HLA in healthy donors. Both 60 Vbeta primers and 13 Jbeta primers went into the PCR. The protocol was immunoSEQ multiplex PCR, while the TCRdb copy is restricted to in-frame clones and leaves out a portion. The sample records about 130,000 clones, about 10% being singletons. Source material: PBMCs. Receptor source: a woman younger than 35 in good health and CMV-seropositive.

The CDR3 bases are TGTGCCAGCCTTGGGCTGTCTGGTACTGAAGCTTTCTTT. Protein sequence: CASLGLSGTEAFF. V is TRBV6-5 and J is TRBJ1-1; D not resolved. CDR1 is MNHEY and CDR2 is SVGAGI in the germline V gene. The ends were cut back, 8 bases at V and 5 bases at J, with 15 bases in the middle. There are 13 residues in the CDR3.

The genes are TRBV28 and TRBJ2-5, with 10 bases fitting TRBD1. This CDR3 is 16 amino acids long. The germline gives CDR1 MDHEN, CDR2 SYDVKM. With V trimmed by 5 bases and J by 3 bases, 9 bases remained unmatched. This CDR3 is CASSKTGTGEKETQYF. CDR3 sequence (DNA): TGTGCCAGCAGTAAAACTGGGACAGGGGAGAAAGAGACCCAGTACTTC.

The chain is built from TRBV4-1 and TRBJ2-1; 8 nucleotides agree with TRBD2. Germline V CDR1 and CDR2: MGHRA, YSYEKL. This CDR3 is built from 15 residues. The ends lost 4 bases at V and 6 bases at J; junction bases unmatched: 8. The CDR3 DNA sequence: TGCGCCAGCAGCCCATTAACCGGGACTAGCAATGAGCAGTTCTTC. It translates to CASSPLTGTSNEQFF.

A few counts support this clone. CDR3 in amino acids: CATSRGLAGNNEQFF. In DNA, the CDR3 is TGTGCCACCAGCAGAGGACTAGCGGGAAACAATGAGCAGTTCTTC. The genes are TRBV15 and TRBJ2-1; TRBD2 matches at 11 bases. J gave up 5 bases and V 1 base, and 1 base lay outside the gene matches. Germline CDR1 is LNHNV and CDR2 is YYDKDF (reference sequence). This CDR3 has 15 amino acids.

V usage is TRBV27 and J usage is TRBJ1-2; TRBD1 matches 7 bases. The germline gives CDR1 MNHEY, CDR2 SMNVEV (reference sequence). Trimming took 5 bases from V and 13 from J; bases not matched to a gene: 16. The length of the CDR3 is 14 residues. The DNA of the CDR3 is TGTGCCAGCAGTCCCCCAACAGGGGCGTCTAAGGTCACCTTC. Protein sequence: CASSPPTGASKVTF.

V is TRBV28 and J is TRBJ1-2; the D is unclear. Trimming took off 5 bases at V and 1 base at J, with 17 bases between the two ends. The CDR3 is 16 residues long. Germline loops: CDR1 MDHEN, CDR2 SYDVKM. The CDR3 is CASSPFLEPINYGYTF. CDR3 DNA: TGTGCCAGCAGTCCGTTTTTGGAGCCAATTAACTATGGCTACACCTTC.

A few counts support this clone. The rearrangement joins TRBV19 to TRBJ1-5; TRBD1 matches at 10 bases. The V and J ends lost 7 bases and 4 bases, in that order; junction bases with no gene match: 4. Germline loops: CDR1 LNHDA, CDR2 SQIVND (reference sequence). The CDR3 consists of 14 residues. The chain's CDR3 is CASTDRGGNQPQHF. The DNA for the CDR3 is TGTGCCAGTACGGACAGGGGGGGGAATCAGCCCCAGCATTTT.

CDR3 nucleotides: TGTGCCAGCTCACCACCAGAGGCCCAGTCCTATGGCTACACCTTC. It specifies CASSPPEAQSYGYTF. This sequence joins TRBV18 and TRBJ1-2; no clear D. The CDR3 spans 15 residues. The germline CDR1 and CDR2 sequences are KGHSH and LQKENI. Trimming took 0 bases from V and 4 from J, leaving 12 bases between them.

The rearrangement uses TRBV29-1 and TRBJ2-1; 7 bases match TRBD2. Trimming cost V 2 bases and J 4 bases; bases outside gene matches: 2. The germline V gene has CDR1 SQVTM and CDR2 ANQGSEA. The CDR3 loop spans 13 amino acids. CDR3 bases: TGCAGCGTTGAACTAGCGGCGTACAATGAGCAGTTCTTC. Translation: CSVELAAYNEQFF.

This clone was observed a handful of times. The chain joins TRBV19 to TRBJ2-2, with 9 bases lining up with TRBD1. Trimming at V came to 7 bases and at J to 5 bases, leaving 5 bases not matched to a gene. The CDR3 is 14 amino acids. Germline V CDR1 and CDR2: LNHDA, SQIVND (reference sequence). CDR3 in amino acids: CASTTGGSTGELFF. The CDR3 DNA follows: TGTGCCAGTACCACAGGGGGCAGTACCGGGGAGCTGTTTTTT.

This clone turned up a few times. The chain joins TRBV5-6 to TRBJ2-2; 12 bases match TRBD2. V was pared by 0 bases and J by 6 bases, with 3 bases of the junction left unmatched. The CDR3 sequence is 16 residues long. Looked up from germline, CDR1 is SGHDT and CDR2 is YYEEEE. The CDR3 nucleotides read TGTGCCAGCAGCTTGGGGACTAGCGGGAAGGCCGGGGAGCTGTTTTTT. This gives the protein CASSLGTSGKAGELFF.

This clone appeared a few times. The rearrangement joins TRBV29-1 to TRBJ2-2; D gene unclear. CDR3 length equals 13 residues. V lost 4 bases, J lost 4 bases, and 10 bases lay in between. The germline V gene has CDR1 SQVTM and CDR2 ANQGSEA. The CDR3 nucleotides are TGCAGCGTTGTATTAGTATCCACCGGGGAGCTGTTTTTT. It yields the protein CSVVLVSTGELFF.

This sequence joins TRBV4-1 and TRBJ2-1, with a weak D call TRBD2 (6 bases). The CDR3 extends over 15 amino acids. V was clipped by 7 bases and J by 4 bases, with 17 bases between them. The germline CDR1 and CDR2 sequences are MGHRA and YSYEKL. The CDR3 nucleotides read TGCGCCAGCACCCCGATCTTAGCGGTTTACAATGAGCAGTTCTTC. It specifies CASTPILAVYNEQFF.

This clone was seen more than once but under ten times. CDR3 amino acids: CASSLICEGGYGYTF. The CDR3, as DNA: TGTGCCAGCAGCTTGATCTGCGAGGGAGGGTATGGCTACACCTTC. V and J are TRBV5-7 and TRBJ1-2; D is undetermined. TRBV5-7 has ORF status, its function being uncertain. This CDR3 has 15 amino acids. The ends were cut back, 1 base at V and 5 bases at J, with 15 bases in the middle.

The J gene is TRBJ1-2, the V gene TRBV28; D is ambiguous. CDR1 and CDR2 (germline): MDHEN, SYDVKM. V lost 8 bases, J lost 6 bases, and 10 bases lay in between. This CDR3 contains 11 residues. CDR3 nucleotides: TGTGCCAGCGAAACGTCTAATGGCTACACCTTC. Translating gives CASETSNGYTF.

This clone was counted only a few times. The J gene is TRBJ2-2, the V gene TRBV7-2, with 10 bases identical to TRBD2. The CDR3 length is 16 residues. V lost 8 bases, J lost 3 bases, and 9 bases stayed unmatched. Germline values: CDR1 SGHTA, CDR2 FQGNSA. The CDR3 coding sequence is TGTGCCAGCGGGCCCCCGGGGACTAGCGACACCGGGGAGCTGTTTTTT. Its translation is CASGPPGTSDTGELFF.

The DNA of the CDR3 is TGTGCCAGCAGTCCGGACAGCTCTGGAAACACCATATATTTT. Translation: CASSPDSSGNTIYF. The chain employs TRBV28 and TRBJ1-3, with D possibly TRBD1 on 6 matching bases. V lost 5 bases and J lost 0, with 8 bases in between. This CDR3 comprises 14 residues. Germline V lookup: CDR1 MDHEN, CDR2 SYDVKM. Full variable domain (remainder filled in from reference TRBV28 and TRBJ1-3): DVKVTQSSRYLVKRTGEKVFLECVQDMDHENMFWYRQDPGLGLRLIYFSYDVKMKEKGDIPEGYSVSREKKERFSLILESASTNQTSMYLCASSPDSSGNTIYFGEGSWLTVV.

There are a few counts of this clone. V is TRBV19 and J is TRBJ2-7; 7 bases agree with TRBD1. This CDR3 has 12 amino acids. Germline values: CDR1 LNHDA, CDR2 SQIVND (reference sequence). V shed 6 bases and J 3 bases; nucleotides not matched to a gene: 2. CDR3 residues: CASSAGGYEQYF. The CDR3 DNA sequence: TGTGCCAGTAGCGCAGGGGGCTACGAGCAGTACTTC.

This chain uses TRBV7-9 with TRBJ2-1; 10 nucleotides match TRBD2. Germline CDR1 is SEHNR and CDR2 is FQNEAQ (reference sequence). The CDR3 is 15 amino acids. V shed 5 bases and J 4 bases; nucleotides not matched to a gene: 5. CDR3 coding DNA: TGTGCCAGCAGCACTAGCGGGAAAGGGTACAATGAGCAGTTCTTC. It is translated as CASSTSGKGYNEQFF.

The gene calls are TRBV6-5 and TRBJ2-5; tentative D call: TRBD2 (6 bases). V was shortened by 7 bases and J by 5 bases, with 17 bases between the two germline ends. The length of the CDR3 is 14 residues. Germline loops: CDR1 MNHEY, CDR2 SVGAGI. CDR3: CASKRRNGGETQYF. In DNA form, the CDR3 reads TGTGCCAGCAAAAGGAGAAATGGAGGGGAGACCCAGTACTTC.

The genes are TRBV6-5 and TRBJ1-1; D is undetermined. This CDR3 has 13 amino acids. Germline V gene sequence: CDR1 MNHEY, CDR2 SVGAGI. Trimming took 6 bases from V and 0 from J, leaving 8 bases between them. This chain's CDR3 is CASRLAMNTEAFF. DNA for the CDR3: TGTGCCAGCAGGCTGGCCATGAACACTGAAGCTTTCTTT.